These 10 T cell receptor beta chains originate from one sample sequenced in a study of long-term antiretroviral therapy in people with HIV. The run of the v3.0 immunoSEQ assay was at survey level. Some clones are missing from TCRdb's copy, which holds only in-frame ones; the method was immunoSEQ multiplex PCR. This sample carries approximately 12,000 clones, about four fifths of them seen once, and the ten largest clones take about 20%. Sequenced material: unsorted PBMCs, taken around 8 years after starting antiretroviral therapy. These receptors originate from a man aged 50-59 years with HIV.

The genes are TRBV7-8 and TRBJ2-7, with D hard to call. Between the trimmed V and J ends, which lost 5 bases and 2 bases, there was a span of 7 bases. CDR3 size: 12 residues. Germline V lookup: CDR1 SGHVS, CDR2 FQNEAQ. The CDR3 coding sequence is TGTGCCAGCAGCCCCGGTGCCTACGAGCAGTACTTC. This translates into CASSPGAYEQYF.

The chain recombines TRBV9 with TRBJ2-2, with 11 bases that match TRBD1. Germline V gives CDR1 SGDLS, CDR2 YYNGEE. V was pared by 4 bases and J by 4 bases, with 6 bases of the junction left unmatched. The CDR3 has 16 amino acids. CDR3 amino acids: CASSPRDRGSTGELFF. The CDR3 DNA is TGTGCCAGCAGCCCAAGGGACAGGGGGAGCACCGGGGAGCTGTTTTTT.

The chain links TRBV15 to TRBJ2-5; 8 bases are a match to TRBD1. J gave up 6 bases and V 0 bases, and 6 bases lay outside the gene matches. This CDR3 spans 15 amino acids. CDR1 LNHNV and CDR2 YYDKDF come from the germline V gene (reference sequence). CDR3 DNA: TGTGCCACCAGCAGAGACGTGACAGGGGAGAAGACCCAGTACTTC. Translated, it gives CATSRDVTGEKTQYF.

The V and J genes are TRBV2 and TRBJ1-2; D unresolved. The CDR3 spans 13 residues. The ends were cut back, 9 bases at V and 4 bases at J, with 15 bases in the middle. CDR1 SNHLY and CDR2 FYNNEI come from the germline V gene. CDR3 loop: CASYSDLSYGYTF. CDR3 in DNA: TGTGCCAGTTACAGTGATTTAAGCTATGGCTACACCTTC.

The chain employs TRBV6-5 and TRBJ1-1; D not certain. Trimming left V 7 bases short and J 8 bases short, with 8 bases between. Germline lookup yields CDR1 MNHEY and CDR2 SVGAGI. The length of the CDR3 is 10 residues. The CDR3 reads CASIEVEAFF. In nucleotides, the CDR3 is TGTGCCAGCATTGAGGTGGAAGCTTTCTTT.

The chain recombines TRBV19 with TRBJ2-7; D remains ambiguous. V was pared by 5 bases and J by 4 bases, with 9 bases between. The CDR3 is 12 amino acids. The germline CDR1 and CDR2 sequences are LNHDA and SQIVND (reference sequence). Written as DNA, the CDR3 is TGTGCCAGTAGTTCGACGTTTTACGAGCAGTACTTC. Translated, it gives CASSSTFYEQYF. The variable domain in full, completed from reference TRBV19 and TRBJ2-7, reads DGGITQSPKYLFRKEGQNVTLSCEQNLNHDAMYWYRQDPGQGLRLIYYSQIVNDFQKGDIAEGYSVSREKKESFPLTVTSAQKNPTAFYLCASSSTFYEQYFGPGTRLTVT.

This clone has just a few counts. The CDR3 is CASSSQGDYYNSPLHF. Written as DNA, the CDR3 is TGTGCCAGCAGCTCCCAGGGTGATTATTATAATTCACCCCTCCACTTT. V is TRBV5-6 and J is TRBJ1-6, with D possibly TRBD1 on 5 matching bases. The germline CDR1 and CDR2 sequences are SGHDT and YYEEEE. The CDR3 loop spans 16 amino acids. V lost 3 bases to trimming and J lost 4 bases, with 14 bases between them. Full variable domain (missing parts from reference TRBV5-6 and TRBJ1-6): DAGVTQSPTHLIKTRGQQVTLRCSPKSGHDTVSWYQQALGQGPQFIFQYYEEEERQRGNFPDRFSGHQFPNYSSELNVNALLLGDSALYLCASSSQGDYYNSPLHFGNGTRLTVT.

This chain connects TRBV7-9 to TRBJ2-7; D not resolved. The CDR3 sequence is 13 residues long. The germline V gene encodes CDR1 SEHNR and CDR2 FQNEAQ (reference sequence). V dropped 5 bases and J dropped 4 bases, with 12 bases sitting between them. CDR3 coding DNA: TGTGCCAGCAGCCCCAACGCCCGTTACGAGCAGTACTTC. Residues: CASSPNARYEQYF. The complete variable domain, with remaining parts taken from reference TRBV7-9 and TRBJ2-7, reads DTGVSQNPRHKITKRGQNVTFRCDPISEHNRLYWYRQTLGQGPEFLTYFQNEAQLEKSRLLSDRFSAERPKGSFSTLEIQRTEQGDSAMYLCASSPNARYEQYFGPGTRLTVT.

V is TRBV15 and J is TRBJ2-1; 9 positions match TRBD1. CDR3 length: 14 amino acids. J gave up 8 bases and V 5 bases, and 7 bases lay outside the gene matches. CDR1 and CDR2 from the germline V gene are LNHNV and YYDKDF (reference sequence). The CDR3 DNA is TGTGCCACCAGCGGAGGACAGGGGAAGGATGAGCAGTTCTTC. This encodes CATSGGQGKDEQFF.

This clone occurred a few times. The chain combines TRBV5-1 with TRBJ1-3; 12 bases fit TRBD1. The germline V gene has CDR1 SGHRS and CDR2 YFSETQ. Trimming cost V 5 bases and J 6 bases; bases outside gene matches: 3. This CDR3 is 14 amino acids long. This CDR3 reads CASSSGQGANTIYF. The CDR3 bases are TGCGCCAGCAGTTCGGGACAGGGGGCAAACACCATATATTTT.